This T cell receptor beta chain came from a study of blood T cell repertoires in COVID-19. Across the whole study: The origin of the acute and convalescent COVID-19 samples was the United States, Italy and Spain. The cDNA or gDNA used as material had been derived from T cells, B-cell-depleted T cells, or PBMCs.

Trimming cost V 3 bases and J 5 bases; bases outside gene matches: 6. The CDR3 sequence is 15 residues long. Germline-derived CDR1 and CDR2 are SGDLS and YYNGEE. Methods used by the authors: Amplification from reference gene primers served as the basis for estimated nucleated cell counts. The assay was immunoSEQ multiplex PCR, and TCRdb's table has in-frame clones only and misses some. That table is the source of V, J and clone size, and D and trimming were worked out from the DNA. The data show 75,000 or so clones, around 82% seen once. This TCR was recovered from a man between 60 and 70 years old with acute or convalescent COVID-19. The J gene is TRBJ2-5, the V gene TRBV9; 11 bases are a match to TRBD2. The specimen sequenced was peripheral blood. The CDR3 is CASSGTSGWVETQYF. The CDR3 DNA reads TGTGCCAGCAGCGGGACTAGCGGGTGGGTGGAGACCCAGTACTTC.